These 22 T cell receptor beta chains were sequenced from one sample in a study of T-cell reconstitution after alpha-beta-depleted transplantation in children. This sample's TCRbeta library carried unique molecular identifier barcodes. Each CDR3 protein gets one entry after TCRdb re-called the PCR reads with MiXCR. The sample contains some 300,000 distinct CDR3 sequences, over 9% of which appear only once. The specimen was PBMCs, collected before TCRalphabeta/CD19-depleted stem cell transplant. Receptors originate from a boy less than two years old with acute myeloid leukemia, due to receive a stem cell transplant.

This clonotype was detected ten times or more. The chain has TRBV15 and TRBJ1-1; D is unclear. CDR3 length: 14 residues. Germline V CDR1 and CDR2: LNHNV, YYDKDF (reference sequence). V lost 1 base, J lost 1 base, and 7 bases lay in between. The CDR3 bases are TGTGCCACCAGCAGAGCCGGGAGGAACACTGAAGCTTTCTTT. Encoded protein: CATSRAGRNTEAFF.

This clonotype has at least ten counts. CDR3 DNA sequence: TGCGCCAGCAGCCCCTCGTCCAGGGGCCAGAACACTGAAGCTTTCTTT. Its translation: CASSPSSRGQNTEAFF. This chain links TRBV5-1 with TRBJ1-1; D possibly corresponds to TRBD1 (6 bases). Trimming shortened V by 4 bases and J by 1 base, and 17 bases separated the two germline ends. The germline V gene has CDR1 SGHRS and CDR2 YFSETQ. This CDR3 is built from 16 residues.

This clonotype was seen only a few times. The gene calls are TRBV30 and TRBJ1-6; a weak D match, TRBD1 (6 bases). This CDR3 has 16 amino acids. V was pared by 1 base and J by 10 bases, with 20 bases between. CDR1 is GTSNPN and CDR2 is SVGIG in the germline V gene (reference sequence). The CDR3 DNA reads as TGTGCCTGGAGTGCGACATCGACAGGTTTGCCCTCACCCCTCCACTTT. As protein: CAWSATSTGLPSPLHF.

This clonotype was counted a few times. This sequence joins TRBV20-1 and TRBJ2-7; D not certain. The CDR3 is 11 amino acids. Deletions cut 3 bases from V and 4 bases from J, with 7 bases between. Per germline, CDR1 DFQATT and CDR2 SNEGSKA (reference sequence). CDR3 amino acids: CSASRIYEQYF. CDR3 in DNA: TGCAGTGCTAGTAGAATATACGAGCAGTACTTC.

This clonotype occurred many times. J is TRBJ1-6 and V is TRBV5-1; tentatively, D is TRBD1 (5 bases). CDR1 is SGHRS and CDR2 is YFSETQ in the germline V gene. This CDR3 has 15 residues. V lost 3 bases and J 7 bases, leaving 14 bases between the germline ends. The CDR3 reads CASSSNGGRNSPLHF. CDR3 in DNA: TGCGCCAGCAGCTCAAATGGGGGACGGAATTCACCCCTCCACTTT.

This clonotype was seen ten or more times. V is TRBV9 and J is TRBJ2-5; D may be TRBD2 (7 bases). This CDR3 region has 16 residues. Germline V CDR1 and CDR2: SGDLS, YYNGEE. The V gene lost 4 bases and the J gene lost 5 bases, with 21 bases spanning the gap. The CDR3 here is CASSPERGGRGETQYF. The CDR3 nucleotides are TGTGCCAGCAGCCCAGAGAGGGGGGGCAGAGGCGAGACCCAGTACTTC.

The table lists this clonotype with many counts. The rearrangement uses TRBV7-2 and TRBJ2-5; TRBD2 aligns across 10 bases. CDR3 length equals 14 residues. J was trimmed by 5 bases and V by 5 bases; bases with no gene match: 5. In germline, CDR1 is SGHTA, CDR2 FQGNSA. CDR3 loop: CASSPLAGLETQYF. The DNA for the CDR3 is TGTGCCAGCAGCCCACTAGCGGGATTGGAGACCCAGTACTTC.

This clonotype has ten or more counts. This chain connects TRBV13 to TRBJ1-2; a possible D gene is TRBD1 (5 bases). In germline, CDR1 is PRHDT, CDR2 FYEKMQ (reference sequence). This CDR3 is built from 11 residues. V dropped 8 bases and J dropped 8 bases, with 12 bases sitting between them. In nucleotides, the CDR3 is TGTGCCAGCGGTCAGGGTAGAGGCTACACCTTC. Translated, it gives CASGQGRGYTF.

The chain links TRBV20-1 to TRBJ1-6, with D perhaps TRBD1 (5 bases). The CDR3 is 14 residues long. Germline values: CDR1 DFQATT, CDR2 SNEGSKA (reference sequence). Trimming pared 1 base from V and 8 bases from J, leaving 12 bases between. The CDR3 DNA follows: TGCAGTGCTAGAGTCCAAAGGGGCGATTCACCCCTCCACTTT. Amino acid sequence: CSARVQRGDSPLHF.

This clonotype showed up many times. CDR3 sequence (DNA): TGCGCCAGCAGCTCCGACAGCATGAACACTGAAGCTTTCTTT. As protein: CASSSDSMNTEAFF. This rearrangement joins TRBV5-1 to TRBJ1-1; TRBD1 might be the D (5 bases). Trimming removed 3 bases at V and 0 bases at J, with 9 bases between. Germline V lookup: CDR1 SGHRS, CDR2 YFSETQ. This CDR3 contains 14 residues.

The table lists this clonotype with many counts. The CDR3 region is CASSWDTSYEQYF. The DNA of the CDR3 is TGCGCCAGCAGCTGGGACACCTCCTACGAGCAGTACTTC. This chain links TRBV5-1 with TRBJ2-7; a weak D match, TRBD1 (6 bases). Trimming cost V 3 bases and J 0 bases, with 7 bases left between them. CDR1 is SGHRS, CDR2 YFSETQ, per germline. CDR3 length equals 13 residues.

At least ten counts were recorded for this clonotype. The chain links TRBV28 to TRBJ2-5, with D maybe TRBD2 (6 bases). V lost 4 bases to trimming and J lost 7 bases, with 13 bases between them. CDR1 MDHEN and CDR2 SYDVKM come from the germline V gene. This CDR3 contains 13 residues. For the CDR3, the DNA is TGTGCCAGCAGTTCCCAACTGCGGGGGACCCAGTACTTC. It yields the protein CASSSQLRGTQYF.

This clonotype occurred many times. The chain combines TRBV12-3 or TRBV12-4 with TRBJ1-1; D is unclear. This CDR3 has 13 amino acids. Trimming stripped 5 bases from V and 2 bases from J, with 9 bases between. The CDR3 reads CASSRIANTEAFF. CDR3 DNA: TGTGCCAGCAGTAGAATCGCCAACACTGAAGCTTTCTTT.

This clonotype occurred many times. The chain combines TRBV10-3 with TRBJ2-3, with D unresolved. The V end lost 2 bases, the J end lost 1 base, and 1 base lay between the germline ends. The CDR3 covers 12 residues. The germline V gene encodes CDR1 ENHRY and CDR2 SYGVKD. The CDR3 nucleotides read TGTGCCATCAGTGAGGGCACAGATACGCAGTATTTT. It encodes CAISEGTDTQYF.

This clonotype occurred many times. The V gene is TRBV10-3, the J gene TRBJ2-1; TRBD1 agrees at 8 bases. Trimming removed 0 bases from V and 10 bases from J; junction bases left unmatched: 8. This CDR3 is built from 15 residues. Germline values: CDR1 ENHRY, CDR2 SYGVKD. The CDR3 coding sequence is TGTGCCATCAGTGAGTCGATCAGGGGGCCGTTCGAGCAGTTCTTC. Protein sequence: CAISESIRGPFEQFF.

This clonotype came up many times. V and J are TRBV20-1 and TRBJ2-1; no definite D call. CDR1 is DFQATT, CDR2 SNEGSKA, per germline (reference sequence). The V end was cut by 3 bases, the J end by 5 bases, with 11 bases between. The CDR3 sequence is 13 residues long. CDR3 residues: CSARAQTNNEQFF. The CDR3 region has the DNA TGCAGTGCTAGGGCCCAAACAAACAATGAGCAGTTCTTC.

The sample holds many counts of this clonotype. The chain carries TRBV25-1 and TRBJ2-6, with TRBD1 matching over 9 bases. This CDR3 spans 16 amino acids. Germline assignment: CDR1 MGHDK and CDR2 SYGVNS. J lost 2 bases, V lost 8 bases, and 7 bases had no gene match. CDR3 coding DNA: TGTGCCAGCTCCTGGGACAGGGTCCCTGGGGCCAACGTCCTGACTTTC. Translated, it gives CASSWDRVPGANVLTF.

Ten or more counts support this clonotype. The chain employs TRBV12-3 or TRBV12-4 and TRBJ2-1, with D unresolved. Trimming stripped 3 bases from V and 10 bases from J, with 19 bases between. The CDR3 totals 15 residues. The CDR3 here is CASSFGQRSKLEQFF. The CDR3, as DNA: TGTGCCAGCAGTTTCGGTCAGAGGTCTAAGCTCGAGCAGTTCTTC.

J is TRBJ2-1 and V is TRBV5-6; D is undetermined. CDR3 length: 12 amino acids. Trimming stripped 4 bases from V and 4 bases from J, with 6 bases between. From germline, CDR1 is SGHDT and CDR2 YYEEEE. CDR3 region: CASSPRYNEQFF. CDR3 coding DNA: TGTGCCAGCAGCCCACGGTACAATGAGCAGTTCTTC.

This clonotype was seen repeatedly, ten times or more. The rearrangement uses TRBV12-3 or TRBV12-4 and TRBJ1-4; 11 nucleotides align to TRBD1. V was pared by 5 bases and J by 8 bases, with 7 bases of the junction left unmatched. This CDR3 contains 15 residues. The CDR3: CASSPRDRGREKLFF. Here the CDR3 DNA reads TGTGCCAGCAGTCCGCGGGACAGGGGGAGAGAAAAACTGTTTTTT.

This clonotype was counted many times. This chain joins TRBV5-1 and TRBJ2-5; no clear D. The CDR3 loop spans 14 amino acids. Between the trimmed V and J ends, which lost 4 bases and 1 base, there was a span of 11 bases. Germline CDR1 and CDR2: SGHRS and YFSETQ. The CDR3 sequence: CASSRIGVQETQYF. CDR3 coding DNA: TGCGCCAGCAGCCGAATAGGTGTCCAAGAGACCCAGTACTTC. The variable domain in full, with the rest retrieved from reference TRBV5-1 and TRBJ2-5, is KAGVTQTPRYLIKTRGQQVTLSCSPISGHRSVSWYQQTPGQGLQFLFEYFSETQRNKGNFPGRFSGRQFSNSRSEMNVSTLELGDSALYLCASSRIGVQETQYFGPGTRLLVL.

This clonotype has at least ten counts. The V and J genes are TRBV4-2 and TRBJ2-1; 7 bases align to TRBD1. J lost 4 bases, V lost 0 bases, and 3 bases had no gene match. The CDR3 runs to 15 residues. The germline V gene has CDR1 LGHNA and CDR2 YNFKEQ. CDR3 DNA sequence: TGTGCCAGCAGCCAAGATGGGACAGATTACAATGAGCAGTTCTTC. Translating gives CASSQDGTDYNEQFF.